This T cell receptor beta chain was sequenced in a study of T cell responses to AZD1222 COVID-19 vaccine. Findings and caveats of the study: The span of vaccine-associated CD4 TCRs extended across spike, with dominance at 160-218 and 743-854. The repertoires were collected only after the peak T cell response. Donors skewed white British and female; clonal diversity was possibly underestimated.

Assay: immunoSEQ multiplex PCR; the TCRdb copy retains only in-frame clones and omits some. The data show tens of thousands of clones, approximately 80% seen once. The CDR3 has 16 residues. Germline V lookup: CDR1 MDHEN, CDR2 SYDVKM. V shed 2 bases, J shed 4 bases, and the junction held 7 bases outside the gene matches. As to this clone: What it binds is not known.

The clonotype originates from an adult in good health. The sample in question was peripheral blood, obtained on day 0 of AZD1222 vaccination. This chain links TRBV28 with TRBJ2-2; TRBD2 agrees at 7 bases. CDR3 region: CASSLAAGGSTGELFF. DNA of the CDR3: TGTGCCAGCAGTTTAGCGGCCGGGGGGTCCACCGGGGAGCTGTTTTTT.